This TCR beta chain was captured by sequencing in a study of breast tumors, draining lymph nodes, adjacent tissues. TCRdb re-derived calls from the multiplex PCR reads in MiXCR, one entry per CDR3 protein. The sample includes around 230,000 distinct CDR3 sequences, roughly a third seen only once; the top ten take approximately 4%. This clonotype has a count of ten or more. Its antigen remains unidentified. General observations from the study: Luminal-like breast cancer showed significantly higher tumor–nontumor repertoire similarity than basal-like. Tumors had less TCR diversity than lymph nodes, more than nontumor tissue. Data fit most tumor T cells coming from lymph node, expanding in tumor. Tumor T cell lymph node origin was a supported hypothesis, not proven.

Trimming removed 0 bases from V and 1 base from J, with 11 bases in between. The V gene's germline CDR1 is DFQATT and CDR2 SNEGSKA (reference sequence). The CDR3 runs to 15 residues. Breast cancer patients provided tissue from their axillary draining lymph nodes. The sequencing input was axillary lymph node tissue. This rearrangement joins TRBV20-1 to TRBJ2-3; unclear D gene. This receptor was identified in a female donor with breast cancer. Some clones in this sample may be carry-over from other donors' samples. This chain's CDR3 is CSARDITRGTDTQYF. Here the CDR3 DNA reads TGCAGTGCTAGAGACATTACAAGAGGCACAGATACGCAGTATTTT.